This TCR beta chain appears in the sequencing data of a study of response to subunit inactivated influenza vaccine. Whole-study results and caveats: The authors suggested that few new T cells are recruited per seasonal influenza vaccination.

This clonotype was seen just once. Its antigen is not identified. In TCRdb, the RT-PCR reads were re-called with MiXCR into one record per CDR3 protein. The sample has roughly 790,000 distinct CDR3 sequences, roughly 20% seen once; the top ten hold about a tenth. Material: PBMCs from blood, obtained about 5 days after vaccination. This TCR was sampled from a man in his forties or fifties who received an inactivated influenza vaccine.

CDR3 coding DNA: TGTGCCAGCAGACCGGACATCGTCACCGGGGAGCTGTTTTTT. This sequence encodes CASRPDIVTGELFF. The chain employs TRBV7-9 and TRBJ2-2, with TRBD1 as a possible D gene (5 bases). V was trimmed by 6 bases and J by 4 bases, leaving 12 bases between them. The CDR3 contains 14 residues. Germline-derived CDR1 and CDR2 are SEHNR and FQNEAQ (reference sequence). Full variable domain (rest looked up from reference TRBV7-9 and TRBJ2-2): DTGVSQNPRHKITKRGQNVTFRCDPISEHNRLYWYRQTLGQGPEFLTYFQNEAQLEKSRLLSDRFSAERPKGSFSTLEIQRTEQGDSAMYLCASRPDIVTGELFFGEGSRLTVL.